Described below is a single T cell receptor beta chain sequence and its context. The V and J ends lost 3 bases and 3 bases respectively, with 12 bases between them. Germline V gene sequence: CDR1 SGHNT, CDR2 YYREEE (reference sequence). The CDR3 contains 15 residues. This sample was taken from a study of control samples from healthy donors and cancer patients. Only in-frame clones appear in the TCRdb table, and some are missing; sequencing was by immunoSEQ multiplex PCR. The table lists about 140,000 clones, about 89% of them singletons. The V gene is TRBV5-4, the J gene TRBJ1-4, with D perhaps matching TRBD1 (6 bases). Specimen: blood. The receptor was isolated from a man in his thirties or forties in good health. The DNA for the CDR3 is TGTGCCAGCAGCTCCCCGACAGGTGCTAATGAAAAACTGTTTTTT. Translating it yields CASSSPTGANEKLFF. The whole variable domain, remainder taken from reference TRBV5-4 and TRBJ1-4, is ETGVTQSPTHLIKTRGQQVTLRCSSQSGHNTVSWYQQALGQGPQFIFQYYREEENGRGNFPPRFSGLQFPNYSSELNVNALELDDSALYLCASSSPTGANEKLFFGSGTQLSVL.